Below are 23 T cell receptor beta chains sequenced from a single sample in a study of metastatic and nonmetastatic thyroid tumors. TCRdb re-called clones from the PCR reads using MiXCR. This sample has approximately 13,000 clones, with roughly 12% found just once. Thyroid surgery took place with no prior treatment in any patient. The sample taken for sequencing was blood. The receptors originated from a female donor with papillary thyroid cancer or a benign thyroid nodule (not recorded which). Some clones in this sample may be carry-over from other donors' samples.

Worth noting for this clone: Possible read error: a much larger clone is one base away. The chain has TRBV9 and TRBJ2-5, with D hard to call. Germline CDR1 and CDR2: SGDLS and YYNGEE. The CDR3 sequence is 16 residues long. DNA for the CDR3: TGTGCCAGCATCGTAGCTCCGACCCTGGCCCAAGAGACCCAGTACTTC. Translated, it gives CASIVAPTLAQETQYF.

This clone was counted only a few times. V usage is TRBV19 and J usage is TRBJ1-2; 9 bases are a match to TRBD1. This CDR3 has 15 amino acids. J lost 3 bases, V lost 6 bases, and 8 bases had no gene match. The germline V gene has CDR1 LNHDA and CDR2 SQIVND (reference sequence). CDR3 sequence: CASRPWTGEDYGYTF. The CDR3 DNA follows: TGTGCCAGTAGACCATGGACAGGGGAGGACTATGGCTACACCTTC.

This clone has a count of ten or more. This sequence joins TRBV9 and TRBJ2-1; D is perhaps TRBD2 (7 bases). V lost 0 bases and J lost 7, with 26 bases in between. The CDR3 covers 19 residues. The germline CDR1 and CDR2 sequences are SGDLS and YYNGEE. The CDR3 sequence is CASSVAPMGGGTLLNEQFF. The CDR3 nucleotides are TGTGCCAGCAGCGTAGCACCCATGGGAGGGGGGACCCTTTTGAATGAGCAGTTCTTC.

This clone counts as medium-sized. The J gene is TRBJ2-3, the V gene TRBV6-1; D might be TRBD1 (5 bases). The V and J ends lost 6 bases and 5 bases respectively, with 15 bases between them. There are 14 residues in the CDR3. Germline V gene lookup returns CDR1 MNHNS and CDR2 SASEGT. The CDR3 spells CASSPMGRGDTQYF. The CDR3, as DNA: TGTGCCAGCAGCCCCATGGGAAGGGGAGATACGCAGTATTTT.

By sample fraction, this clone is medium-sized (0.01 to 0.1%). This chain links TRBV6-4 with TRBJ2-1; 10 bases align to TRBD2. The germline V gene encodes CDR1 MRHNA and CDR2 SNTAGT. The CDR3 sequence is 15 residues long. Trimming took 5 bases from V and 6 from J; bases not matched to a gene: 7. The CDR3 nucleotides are TGTGCCAGCAGTTATGAGCGGGGGGGCGGCAATGAGCAGTTCTTC. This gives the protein CASSYERGGGNEQFF.

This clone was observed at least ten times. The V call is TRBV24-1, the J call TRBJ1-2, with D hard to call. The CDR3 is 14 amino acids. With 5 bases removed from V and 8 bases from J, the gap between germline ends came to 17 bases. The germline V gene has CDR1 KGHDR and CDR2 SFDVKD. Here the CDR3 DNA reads TGTGCCACCAGTGCCAAAGGCACCCGCGGAGGCTACACCTTC. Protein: CATSAKGTRGGYTF.

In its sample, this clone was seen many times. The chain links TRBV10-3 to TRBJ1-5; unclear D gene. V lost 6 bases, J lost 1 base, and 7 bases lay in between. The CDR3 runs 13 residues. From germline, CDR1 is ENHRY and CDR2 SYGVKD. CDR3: CAIRDLSNQPQHF. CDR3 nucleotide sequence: TGTGCCATCAGGGACCTAAGCAATCAGCCCCAGCATTTT.

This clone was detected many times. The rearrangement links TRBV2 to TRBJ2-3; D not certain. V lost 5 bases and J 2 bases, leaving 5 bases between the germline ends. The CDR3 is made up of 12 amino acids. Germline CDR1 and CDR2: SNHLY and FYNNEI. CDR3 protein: CASSYNTDTQYF. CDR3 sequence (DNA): TGTGCCAGCAGTTACAACACAGATACGCAGTATTTT.

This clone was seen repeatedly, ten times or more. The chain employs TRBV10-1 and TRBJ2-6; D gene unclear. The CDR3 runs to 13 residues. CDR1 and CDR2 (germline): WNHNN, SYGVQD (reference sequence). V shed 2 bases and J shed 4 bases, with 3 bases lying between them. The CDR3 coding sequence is TGCGCCAGCAGTGAGAACGGGGCCAACGTCCTGACTTTC. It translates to CASSENGANVLTF.

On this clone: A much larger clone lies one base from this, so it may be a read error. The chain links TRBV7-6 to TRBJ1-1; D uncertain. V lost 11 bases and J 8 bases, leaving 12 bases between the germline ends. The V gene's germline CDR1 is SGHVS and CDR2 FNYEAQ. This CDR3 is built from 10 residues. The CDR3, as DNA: TGTGCCCCGTCGTGGAGAGAAGCTTTCTTT. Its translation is CAPSWREAFF.

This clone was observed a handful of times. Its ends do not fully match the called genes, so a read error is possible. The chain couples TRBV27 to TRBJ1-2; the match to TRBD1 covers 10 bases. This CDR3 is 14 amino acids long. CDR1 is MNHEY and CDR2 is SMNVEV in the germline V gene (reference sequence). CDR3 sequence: CVSGDRGRFYGYTF. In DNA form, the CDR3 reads TGTGTCAGCGGGGACAGGGGTCGCTTCTATGGCTACACCTTC.

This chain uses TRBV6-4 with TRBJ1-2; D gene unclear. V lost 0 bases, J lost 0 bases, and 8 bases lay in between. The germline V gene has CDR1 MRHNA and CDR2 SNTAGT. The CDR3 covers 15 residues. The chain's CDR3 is CASSDSAGPNYGYTF. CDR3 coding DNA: TGTGCCAGCAGTGACTCGGCAGGTCCTAACTATGGCTACACCTTC.

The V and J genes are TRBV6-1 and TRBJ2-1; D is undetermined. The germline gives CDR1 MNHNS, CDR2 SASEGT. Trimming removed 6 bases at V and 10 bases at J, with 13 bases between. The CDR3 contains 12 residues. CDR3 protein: CASRNHLREQFF. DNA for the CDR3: TGTGCCAGCAGGAACCACCTACGAGAGCAGTTCTTC.

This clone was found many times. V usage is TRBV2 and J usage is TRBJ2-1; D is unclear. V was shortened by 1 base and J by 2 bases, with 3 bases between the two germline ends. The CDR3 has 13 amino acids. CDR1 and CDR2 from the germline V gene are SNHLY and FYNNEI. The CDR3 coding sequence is TGTGCCAGCAGTGAAGGACCCTACAATGAGCAGTTCTTC. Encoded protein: CASSEGPYNEQFF.

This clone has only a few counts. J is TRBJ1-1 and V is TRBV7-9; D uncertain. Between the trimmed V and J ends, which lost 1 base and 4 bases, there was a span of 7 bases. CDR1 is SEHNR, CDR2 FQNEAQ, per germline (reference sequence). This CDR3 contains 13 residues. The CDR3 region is CASSLGTGTEAFF. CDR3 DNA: TGTGCCAGCAGCTTAGGTACGGGCACTGAAGCTTTCTTT.

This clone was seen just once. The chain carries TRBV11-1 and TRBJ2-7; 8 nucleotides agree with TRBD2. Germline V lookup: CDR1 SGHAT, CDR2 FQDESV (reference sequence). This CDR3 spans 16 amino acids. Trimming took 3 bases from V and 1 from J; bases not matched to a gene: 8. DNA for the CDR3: TGTGCCAGCAGCTTTGTTTCCAGCGGGGGATCCTACGAGCAGTACTTC. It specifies CASSFVSSGGSYEQYF.

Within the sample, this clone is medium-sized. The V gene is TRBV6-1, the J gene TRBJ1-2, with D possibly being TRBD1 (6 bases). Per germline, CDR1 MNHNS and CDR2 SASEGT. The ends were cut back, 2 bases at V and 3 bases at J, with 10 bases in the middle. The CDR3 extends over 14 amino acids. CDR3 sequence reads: CASSETQGDYGYTF. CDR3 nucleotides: TGTGCCAGCAGTGAAACACAGGGTGACTATGGCTACACCTTC.

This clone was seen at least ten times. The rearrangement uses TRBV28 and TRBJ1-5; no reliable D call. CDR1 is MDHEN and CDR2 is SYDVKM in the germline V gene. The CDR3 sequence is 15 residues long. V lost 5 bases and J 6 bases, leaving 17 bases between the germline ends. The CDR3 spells CASSPLEGSAQPQHF. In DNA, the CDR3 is TGTGCCAGCAGTCCTCTCGAGGGATCGGCTCAGCCCCAGCATTTT.

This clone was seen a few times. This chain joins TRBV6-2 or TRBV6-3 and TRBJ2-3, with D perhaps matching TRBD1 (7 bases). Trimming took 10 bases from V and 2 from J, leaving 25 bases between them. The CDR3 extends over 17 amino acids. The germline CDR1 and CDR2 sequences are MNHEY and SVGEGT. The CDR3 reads CANRGQSRRGYTDTQYF. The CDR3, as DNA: TGTGCCAACCGGGGACAGTCGAGGCGGGGATACACAGATACGCAGTATTTT.

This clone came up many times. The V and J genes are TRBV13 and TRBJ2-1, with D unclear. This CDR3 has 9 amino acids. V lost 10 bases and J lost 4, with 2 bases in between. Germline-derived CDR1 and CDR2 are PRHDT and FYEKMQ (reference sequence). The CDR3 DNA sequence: TGTGCCACTTACAATGAGCAGTTCTTC. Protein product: CATYNEQFF.

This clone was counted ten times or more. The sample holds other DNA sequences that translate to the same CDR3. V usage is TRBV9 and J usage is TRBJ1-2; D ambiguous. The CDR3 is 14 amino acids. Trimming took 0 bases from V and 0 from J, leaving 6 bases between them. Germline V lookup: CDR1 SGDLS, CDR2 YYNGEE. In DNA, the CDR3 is TGTGCCAGCAGCGTAGAGCAGACTAACTATGGCTACACCTTC. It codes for CASSVEQTNYGYTF.

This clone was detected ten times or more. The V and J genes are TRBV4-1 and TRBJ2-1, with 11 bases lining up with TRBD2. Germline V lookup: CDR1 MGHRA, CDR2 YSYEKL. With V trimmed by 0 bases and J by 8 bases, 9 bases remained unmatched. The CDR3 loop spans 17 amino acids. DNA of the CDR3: TGCGCCAGCAGCCAAGAAGGCCTAGCGGGAGGTAGTGATGAGCAGTTCTTC. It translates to CASSQEGLAGGSDEQFF.

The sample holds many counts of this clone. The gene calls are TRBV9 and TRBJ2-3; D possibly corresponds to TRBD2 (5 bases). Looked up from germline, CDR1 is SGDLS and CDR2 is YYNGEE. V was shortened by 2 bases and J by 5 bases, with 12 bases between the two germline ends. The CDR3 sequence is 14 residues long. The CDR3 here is CASSVRANLDTQYF. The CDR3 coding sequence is TGTGCCAGCAGCGTGAGGGCCAACCTAGATACGCAGTATTTT.